This TCR beta chain was identified in a study of regulatory T cells in long-lasting Graves disease. Described time point: newly diagnosed GD, antithyroid drugs for less than 3 months. From PBMCs, RNA was extracted and then used to make the TCR library. Patients were from an endocrinology department in Xi'an, China. Trimming left V 3 bases short and J 3 bases short, with 15 bases between. Germline assignment: CDR1 KGHSH and CDR2 LQKENI. This CDR3 is 16 amino acids long. Broader study findings: Accuracy may have been reduced by the small sample size.

This clonotype occurred many times. Its antigen remains unknown. The TCR beta library used iRepertoire HTBI primers with Arm-PCR amplification of CDR3. Each CDR3 protein gets one entry after TCRdb re-called the multiplex PCR reads with MiXCR. Of 200,000 to 250,000 distinct CDR3 sequences listed, around 20% are singletons. This same sample was also part of a study on T cells in Graves' hyperthyroidism and ophthalmopathy. This second study says: If no ophthalmopathy progression occurred within 18 months, Graves' hyperthyroidism was stable.

This specimen was peripheral blood mononuclear cells (PBMCs), taken at new diagnosis, from a patient treated with antithyroid drugs. The clonotype comes from a woman aged 25 to 39 with Graves disease. V usage is TRBV18 and J usage is TRBJ2-1; no clear D gene. The CDR3 is CASSPLRTPGYNEQFF. CDR3 bases: TGTGCCAGCTCACCGCTTCGGACGCCTGGCTACAATGAGCAGTTCTTC.